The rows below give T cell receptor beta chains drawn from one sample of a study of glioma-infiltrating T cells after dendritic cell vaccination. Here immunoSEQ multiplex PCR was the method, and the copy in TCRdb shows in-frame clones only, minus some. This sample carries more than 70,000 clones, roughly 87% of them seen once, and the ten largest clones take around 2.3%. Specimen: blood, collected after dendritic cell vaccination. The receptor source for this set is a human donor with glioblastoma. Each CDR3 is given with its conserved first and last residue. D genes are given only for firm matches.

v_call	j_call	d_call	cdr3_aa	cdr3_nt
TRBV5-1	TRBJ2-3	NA	CASSVGAAFSTDTQYF	TGCGCCAGCAGCGTGGGGGCCGCCTTTAGCACAGATACGCAGTATTTT
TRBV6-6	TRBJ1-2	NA	CASNRETRAYGYTF	TGTGCCAGCAATCGGGAGACTCGGGCCTATGGCTACACCTTC
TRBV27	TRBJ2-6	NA	CASTDLAAAGANVLTF	TGTGCCAGCACTGACCTGGCGGCAGCTGGGGCCAACGTCCTGACTTTC
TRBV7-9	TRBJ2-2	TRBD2	CASSGVAGGNTGELFF	TGTGCCAGCAGTGGTGTAGCGGGGGGCAACACCGGGGAGCTGTTTTTT
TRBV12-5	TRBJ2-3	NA	CASGEPPDYPSLF	TGTGCTAGTGGCGAGCCGCCCGACTACCCTTCCCTTTTT
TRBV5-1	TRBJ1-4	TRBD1	CASSFGTGAFNEKLFF	TGCGCCAGCAGCTTTGGGACAGGGGCCTTTAATGAAAAACTGTTTTTT
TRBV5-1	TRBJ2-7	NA	CASSLSAMAYEQYF	TGCGCCAGCAGCTTGTCAGCGATGGCCTACGAGCAGTACTTC
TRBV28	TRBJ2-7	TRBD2	CASSSPSGSSYEQYF	TGTGCCAGCAGTTCCCCTAGCGGCAGCTCCTACGAGCAGTACTTC
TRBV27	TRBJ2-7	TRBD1	CASSSPGQVYF	TGTGCCAGCAGTTCTCCGGGACAGGTATATTTC
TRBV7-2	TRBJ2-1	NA	CASSRPGSAGRFF	TGTGCCAGCAGCCGCCCTGGGTCCGCGGGTCGGTTCTTC
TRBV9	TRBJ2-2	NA	CASSVEGSTGELFF	TGTGCCAGCAGCGTGGAGGGTTCCACCGGGGAGCTGTTTTTT
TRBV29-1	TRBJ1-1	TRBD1	CSVGQGPEEAFF	TGCAGCGTCGGACAGGGTCCAGAAGAAGCTTTCTTT
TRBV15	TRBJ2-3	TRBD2	CATSRGGLAGRSTSTDTQYF	TGTGCCACCAGCAGAGGGGGACTAGCGGGAAGGAGTACTAGCACAGATACGCAGTATTTT
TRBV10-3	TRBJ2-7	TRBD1	CAITKGQGSYEQYF	TGTGCCATCACTAAGGGACAGGGGTCCTACGAGCAGTACTTC
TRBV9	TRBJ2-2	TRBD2	CASSVTSGYTGELFF	TGTGCCAGCAGCGTCACTAGCGGCTACACCGGGGAGCTGTTTTTT
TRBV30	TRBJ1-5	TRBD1	CAWGTGRDQPQHF	TGTGCCTGGGGGACAGGGAGGGATCAGCCCCAGCATTTT
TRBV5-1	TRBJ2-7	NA	CASSFERGSYEQYF	TGCGCCAGCAGCTTCGAAAGGGGCTCCTACGAGCAGTACTTC
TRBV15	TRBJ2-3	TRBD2	CATSSVEAGGGDTQYF	TGTGCCACCAGCAGTGTAGAAGCGGGAGGGGGAGATACGCAGTATTTT
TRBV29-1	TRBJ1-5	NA	CSVAQGRNQPQHF	TGCAGCGTTGCGCAGGGCAGGAATCAGCCCCAGCATTTT
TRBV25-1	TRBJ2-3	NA	CATRYGLHTDTQYF	TGTGCCACCAGATACGGACTACACACAGATACGCAGTATTTT
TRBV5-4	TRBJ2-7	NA	CASSLYRVGEQYF	TGTGCCAGCAGCTTATACAGGGTAGGCGAGCAGTACTTC
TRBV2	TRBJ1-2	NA	CASSVEGEGYGYTF	TGTGCCAGCAGTGTCGAAGGGGAAGGCTATGGCTACACCTTC
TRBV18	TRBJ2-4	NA	CASLDGGAKNIQYF	TGTGCCAGCCTGGACGGGGGAGCCAAAAACATTCAGTACTTC
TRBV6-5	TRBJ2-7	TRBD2	CASSTPGLAVNEQYF	TGTGCCAGCAGTACACCAGGACTAGCGGTCAACGAGCAGTACTTC